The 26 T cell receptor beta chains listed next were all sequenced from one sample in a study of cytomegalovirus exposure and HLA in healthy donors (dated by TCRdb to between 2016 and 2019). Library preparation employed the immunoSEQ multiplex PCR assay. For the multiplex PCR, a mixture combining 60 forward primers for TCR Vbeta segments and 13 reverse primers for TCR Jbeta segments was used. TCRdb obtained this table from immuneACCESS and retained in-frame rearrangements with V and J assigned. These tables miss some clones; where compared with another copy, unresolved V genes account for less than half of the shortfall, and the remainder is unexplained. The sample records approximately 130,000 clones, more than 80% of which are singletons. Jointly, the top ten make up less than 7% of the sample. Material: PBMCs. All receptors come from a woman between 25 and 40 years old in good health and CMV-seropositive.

This chain's CDR3 is CAIMGGVQETQYF. CDR3 sequence (DNA): TGTGCCATCATGGGCGGGGTACAAGAGACCCAGTACTTC. The chain combines TRBV10-3 with TRBJ2-5, with a tentative D call TRBD2 (6 bases). Germline CDR1 and CDR2: ENHRY and SYGVKD. Trimming cost V 7 bases and J 2 bases, with 11 bases left between them. The CDR3 has 13 residues.

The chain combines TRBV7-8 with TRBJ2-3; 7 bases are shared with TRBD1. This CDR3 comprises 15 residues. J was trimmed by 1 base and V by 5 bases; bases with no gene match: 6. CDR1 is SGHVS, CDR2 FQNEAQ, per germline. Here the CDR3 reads CASSPDRVRTDTQYF. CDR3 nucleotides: TGTGCCAGCAGCCCTGACAGGGTACGCACAGATACGCAGTATTTT.

The CDR3 region is CASSPSAGYTEAFF. The CDR3 coding sequence is TGTGCCAGCAGCCCCTCTGCGGGATACACTGAAGCTTTCTTT. The chain couples TRBV5-4 to TRBJ1-1; D not resolved. V lost 4 bases and J 3 bases, leaving 13 bases between the germline ends. The CDR3 extends over 14 amino acids. In germline, CDR1 is SGHNT, CDR2 YYREEE (reference sequence).

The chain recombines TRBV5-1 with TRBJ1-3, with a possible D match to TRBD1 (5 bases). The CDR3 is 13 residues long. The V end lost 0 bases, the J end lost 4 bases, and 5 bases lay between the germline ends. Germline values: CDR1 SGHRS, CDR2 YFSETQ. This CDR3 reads CASSLEGGNTIYF. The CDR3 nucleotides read TGCGCCAGCAGCTTGGAGGGGGGAAACACCATATATTTT.

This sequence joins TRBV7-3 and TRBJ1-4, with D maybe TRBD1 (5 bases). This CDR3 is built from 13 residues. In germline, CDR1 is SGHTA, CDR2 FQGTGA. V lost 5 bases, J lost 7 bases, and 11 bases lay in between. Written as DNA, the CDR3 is TGTGCCAGCAGCAAGGGCCAGGGTGAAAAACTGTTTTTT. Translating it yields CASSKGQGEKLFF.

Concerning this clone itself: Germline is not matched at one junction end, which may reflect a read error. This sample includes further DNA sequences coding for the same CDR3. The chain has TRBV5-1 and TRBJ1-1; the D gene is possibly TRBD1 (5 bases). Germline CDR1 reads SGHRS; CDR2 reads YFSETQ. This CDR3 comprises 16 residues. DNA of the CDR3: TGCGCCAGCAGCTACCTCCCATGGGGCGGATTTACTGAAGCCTTCTTT. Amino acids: CASSYLPWGGFTEAFF.

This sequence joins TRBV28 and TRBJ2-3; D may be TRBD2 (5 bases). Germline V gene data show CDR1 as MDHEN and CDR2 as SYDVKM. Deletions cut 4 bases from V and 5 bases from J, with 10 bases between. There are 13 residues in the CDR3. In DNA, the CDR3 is TGTGCCAGCAGTTCCCACGGGAAAGATACGCAGTATTTT. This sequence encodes CASSSHGKDTQYF.

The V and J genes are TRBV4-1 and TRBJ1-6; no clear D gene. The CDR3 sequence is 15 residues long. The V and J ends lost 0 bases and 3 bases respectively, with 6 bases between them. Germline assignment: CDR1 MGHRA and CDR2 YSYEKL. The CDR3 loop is CASSQETIYNSPLHF. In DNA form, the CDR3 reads TGCGCCAGCAGCCAAGAAACTATCTATAATTCACCCCTCCACTTT.

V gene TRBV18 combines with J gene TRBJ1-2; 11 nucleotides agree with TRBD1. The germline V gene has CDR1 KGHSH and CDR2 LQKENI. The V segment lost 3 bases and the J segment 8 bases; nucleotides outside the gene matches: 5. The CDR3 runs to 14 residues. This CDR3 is CASSPGTGGRGYTF. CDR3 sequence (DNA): TGTGCCAGCTCACCTGGGACAGGGGGGAGAGGCTACACCTTC.

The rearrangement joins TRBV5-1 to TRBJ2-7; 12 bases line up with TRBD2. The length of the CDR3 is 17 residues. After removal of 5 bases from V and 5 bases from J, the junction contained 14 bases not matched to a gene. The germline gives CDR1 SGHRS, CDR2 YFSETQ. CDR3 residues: CASSQDPSGGGVDEQYF. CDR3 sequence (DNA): TGCGCCAGCAGTCAGGATCCTAGCGGGGGGGGTGTGGACGAGCAGTACTTC.

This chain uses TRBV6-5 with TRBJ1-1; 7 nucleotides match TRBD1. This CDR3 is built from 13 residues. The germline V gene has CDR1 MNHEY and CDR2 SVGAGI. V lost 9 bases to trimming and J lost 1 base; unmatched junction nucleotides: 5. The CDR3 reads CASHRGGNTEAFF. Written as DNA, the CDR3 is TGTGCCAGTCACAGGGGAGGGAACACTGAAGCTTTCTTT.

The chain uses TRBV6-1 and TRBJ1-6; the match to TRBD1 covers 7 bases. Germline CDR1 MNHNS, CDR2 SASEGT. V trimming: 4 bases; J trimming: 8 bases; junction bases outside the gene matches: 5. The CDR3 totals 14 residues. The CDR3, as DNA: TGTGCCAGCAGTGTGAACAGGGGTGATTCACCCCTCCACTTT. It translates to CASSVNRGDSPLHF.

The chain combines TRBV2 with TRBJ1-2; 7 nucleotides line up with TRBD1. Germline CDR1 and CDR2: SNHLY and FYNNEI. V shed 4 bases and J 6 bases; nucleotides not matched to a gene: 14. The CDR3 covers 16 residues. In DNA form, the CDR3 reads TGTGCCAGCAGTGGGGTTGAAGGGGGCGATTTTAATGGCTACACCTTC. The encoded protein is CASSGVEGGDFNGYTF.

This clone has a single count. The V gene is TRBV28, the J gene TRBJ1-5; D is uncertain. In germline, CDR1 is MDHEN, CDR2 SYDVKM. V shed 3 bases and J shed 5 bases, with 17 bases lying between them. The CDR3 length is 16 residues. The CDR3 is CASSLLWRSGYQPQHF. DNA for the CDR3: TGTGCCAGCAGTTTGCTCTGGCGGAGCGGTTATCAGCCCCAGCATTTT.

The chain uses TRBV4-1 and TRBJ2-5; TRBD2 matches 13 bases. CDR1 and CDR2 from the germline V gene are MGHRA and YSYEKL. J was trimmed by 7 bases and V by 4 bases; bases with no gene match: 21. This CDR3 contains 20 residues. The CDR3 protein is CASSRTPGLAGDGVEGTQYF. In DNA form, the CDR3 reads TGCGCCAGCAGCCGAACGCCTGGACTAGCGGGAGATGGCGTCGAAGGGACCCAGTACTTC.

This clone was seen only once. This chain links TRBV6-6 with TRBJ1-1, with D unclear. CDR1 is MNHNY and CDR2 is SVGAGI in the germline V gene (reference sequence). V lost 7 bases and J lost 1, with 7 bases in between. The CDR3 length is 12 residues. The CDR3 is CASKRSNTEAFF. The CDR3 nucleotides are TGTGCCAGCAAGAGGTCGAACACTGAAGCTTTCTTT.

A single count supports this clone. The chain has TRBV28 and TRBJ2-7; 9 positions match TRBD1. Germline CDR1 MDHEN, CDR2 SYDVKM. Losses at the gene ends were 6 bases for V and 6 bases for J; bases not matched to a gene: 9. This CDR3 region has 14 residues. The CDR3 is CASRGPGQGIEQYF. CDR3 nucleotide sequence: TGTGCCAGCAGAGGTCCGGGACAGGGAATCGAGCAGTACTTC. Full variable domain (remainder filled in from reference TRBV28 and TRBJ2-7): DVKVTQSSRYLVKRTGEKVFLECVQDMDHENMFWYRQDPGLGLRLIYFSYDVKMKEKGDIPEGYSVSREKKERFSLILESASTNQTSMYLCASRGPGQGIEQYFGPGTRLTVT.

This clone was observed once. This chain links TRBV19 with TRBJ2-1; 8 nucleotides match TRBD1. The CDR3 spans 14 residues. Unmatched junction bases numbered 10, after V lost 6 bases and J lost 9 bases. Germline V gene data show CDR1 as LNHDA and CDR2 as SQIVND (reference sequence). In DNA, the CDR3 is TGTGCCAGTAGGGTCCAGGGGGCGAACGGTGAGCAGTTCTTC. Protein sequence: CASRVQGANGEQFF.

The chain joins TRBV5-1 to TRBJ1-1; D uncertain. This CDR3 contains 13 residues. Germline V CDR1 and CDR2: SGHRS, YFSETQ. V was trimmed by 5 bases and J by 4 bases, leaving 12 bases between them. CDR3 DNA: TGCGCCAGCAGGGAGGTGTCGAGCACTGAAGCTTTCTTT. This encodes CASREVSSTEAFF.

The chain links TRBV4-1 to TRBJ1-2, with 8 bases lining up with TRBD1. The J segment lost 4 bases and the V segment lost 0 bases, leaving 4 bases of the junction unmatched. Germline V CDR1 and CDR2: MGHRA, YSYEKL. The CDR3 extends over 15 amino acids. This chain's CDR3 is CASSQERQGPYGYTF. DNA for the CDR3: TGCGCCAGCAGCCAAGAAAGACAGGGGCCCTATGGCTACACCTTC.

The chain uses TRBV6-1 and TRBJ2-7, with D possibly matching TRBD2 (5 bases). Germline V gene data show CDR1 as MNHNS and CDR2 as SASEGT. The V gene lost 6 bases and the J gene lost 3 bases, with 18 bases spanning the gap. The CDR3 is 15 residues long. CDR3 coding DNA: TGTGCCAGCAGCCCGGGGTCACCTACAAGCTACGAGCAGTACTTC. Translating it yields CASSPGSPTSYEQYF.

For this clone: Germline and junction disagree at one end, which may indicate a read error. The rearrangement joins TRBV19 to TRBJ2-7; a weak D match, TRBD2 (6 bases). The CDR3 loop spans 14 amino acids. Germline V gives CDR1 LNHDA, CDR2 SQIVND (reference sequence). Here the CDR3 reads CASRIAATDYEQYF. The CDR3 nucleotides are TGTGCCAGTAGGATAGCGGCCACAGACTACGAGCAGTACTTC.

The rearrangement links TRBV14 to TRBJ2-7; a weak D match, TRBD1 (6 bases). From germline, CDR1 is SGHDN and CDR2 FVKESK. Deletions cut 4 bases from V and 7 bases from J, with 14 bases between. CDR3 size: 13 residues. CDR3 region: CASSRDRLGEQYF. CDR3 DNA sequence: TGTGCCAGCAGCCGCGACAGGCTTGGGGAGCAGTACTTC.

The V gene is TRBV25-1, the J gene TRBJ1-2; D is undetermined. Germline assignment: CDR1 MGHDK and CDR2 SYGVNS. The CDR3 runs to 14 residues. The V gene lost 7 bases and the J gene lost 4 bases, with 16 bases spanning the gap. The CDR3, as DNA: TGTGCCAGCAACCCTGCCGGAGGCAGCTATGGCTACACCTTC. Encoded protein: CASNPAGGSYGYTF.

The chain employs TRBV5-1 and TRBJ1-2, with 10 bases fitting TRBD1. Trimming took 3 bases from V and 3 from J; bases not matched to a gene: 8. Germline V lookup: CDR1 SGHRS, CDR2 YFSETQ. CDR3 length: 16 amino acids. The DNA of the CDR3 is TGCGCCAGCAGCTCCCCGCCCGGACAGGGGGACTATGGCTACACCTTC. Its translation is CASSSPPGQGDYGYTF.

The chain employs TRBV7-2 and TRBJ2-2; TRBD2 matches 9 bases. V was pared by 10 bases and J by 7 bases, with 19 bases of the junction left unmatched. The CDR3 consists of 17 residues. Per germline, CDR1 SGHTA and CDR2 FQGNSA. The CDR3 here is CAIPPRPAGGPVGELFF. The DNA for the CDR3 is TGTGCCATCCCACCCCGGCCCGCGGGAGGGCCTGTCGGGGAGCTGTTTTTT. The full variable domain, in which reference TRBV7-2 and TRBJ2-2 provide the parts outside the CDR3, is GAGVSQSPSNKVTEKGKDVELRCDPISGHTALYWYRQSLGQGLEFLIYFQGNSAPDKSGLPSDRFSAERTGGSVSTLTIQRTQQEDSAVYLCAIPPRPAGGPVGELFFGEGSRLTVL.